This T cell receptor (beta chain) was identified during a study of blood T cell repertoires in COVID-19. Study as a whole: Acute and convalescent COVID-19 samples came from the United States, Italy and Spain.

V lost 2 bases and J lost 0, with 7 bases in between. Germline V lookup: CDR1 KGHSH, CDR2 LQKENI. There are 14 residues in the CDR3. All exposed participants met a person with COVID-19 within 2 weeks before entering the study. Sequencing used immunoSEQ multiplex PCR; TCRdb keeps in-frame clones, though not all of them. The sample yields roughly 200,000 clones, approximately 86% seen once. The genes are TRBV18 and TRBJ1-1, with unresolved D. The sequence was obtained from a young woman who had been exposed to COVID-19. Sequenced input: PBMCs or T cells enriched from blood (not recorded which). The CDR3: CASSPAAMNTEAFF. The CDR3 nucleotides are TGTGCCAGCTCACCAGCGGCGATGAACACTGAAGCTTTCTTT.